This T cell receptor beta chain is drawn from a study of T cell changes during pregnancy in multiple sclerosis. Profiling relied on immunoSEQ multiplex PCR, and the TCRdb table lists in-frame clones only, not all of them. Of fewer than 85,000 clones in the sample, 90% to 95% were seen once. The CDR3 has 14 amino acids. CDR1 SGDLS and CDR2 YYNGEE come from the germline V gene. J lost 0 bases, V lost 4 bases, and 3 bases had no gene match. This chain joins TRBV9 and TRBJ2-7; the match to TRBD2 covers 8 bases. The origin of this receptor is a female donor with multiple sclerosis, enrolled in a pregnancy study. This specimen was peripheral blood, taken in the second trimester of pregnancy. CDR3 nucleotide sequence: TGTGCCAGCAGCACCAGCGGGAGCTCCTACGAGCAGTACTTC. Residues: CASSTSGSSYEQYF.